These T cell receptor beta chains were read from a single sample in a study of blood T cell repertoires in COVID-19. Sequencing used immunoSEQ multiplex PCR; TCRdb keeps in-frame clones, though not all of them. The table shows about 300,000 clones, with around 87% occurring only once. The sequencing input was peripheral blood. The receptors come from a man between 65 and 79 years old with acute or convalescent COVID-19. The CDR3 runs from the conserved cysteine through the conserved F or W. D genes are given only for firm matches. Not every row has a clone size; where given, it reads once, few, many or a size class.

13 . once TRBJ2-5 TRBV9 CASSVAPQETQYF TGTGCCAGCAGCGTAGCTCCTCAAGAGACCCAGTACTTC
15 TRBD2 once TRBJ2-2 TRBV9 CASSYSGVETGELFF TGTGCCAGCAGTTATAGCGGGGTCGAGACCGGGGAGCTGTTTTTT
13 . . TRBJ2-1 TRBV5-1 CASSLVSGNEQFF TGCGCCAGCAGCTTGGTGTCCGGCAATGAGCAGTTCTTC
16 TRBD2 . TRBJ2-7 TRBV7-2 CASSSVAGGPGGEQYF TGTGCCAGCAGCTCAGTAGCGGGGGGGCCGGGCGGCGAGCAGTACTTC
16 . once TRBJ1-5 TRBV27 CASTSPGGRDNQPQHF TGTGCCAGCACTTCCCCTGGGGGGAGGGACAATCAGCCCCAGCATTTT
12 . few TRBJ2-1 TRBV3-1/TRBV3-2 CASSQDHSEQFF TGTGCCAGCAGCCAAGATCACAGTGAGCAGTTCTTC
14 TRBD1 . TRBJ2-2 TRBV10-3 CAIGGQGFPGELFF TGTGCCATCGGCGGACAGGGGTTTCCCGGGGAGCTGTTTTTT
22 TRBD1 . TRBJ1-4 TRBV4-1 CASSLSSPGTGDFSRGNEKLFF TGCGCCAGCAGCCTAAGTAGCCCCGGGACAGGGGATTTTAGTCGGGGTAATGAAAAACTGTTTTTT
16 TRBD1 . TRBJ2-7 TRBV6-2/TRBV6-3 CASSYSPEGAPYEQYF TGTGCCAGCAGTTACTCTCCTGAGGGGGCTCCCTACGAGCAGTACTTC
18 TRBD2 . TRBJ2-1 TRBV10-3 CAISVSYRLAGGGDEQFF TGTGCCATCAGTGTGTCCTATAGACTAGCGGGAGGAGGAGATGAGCAGTTCTTC
15 TRBD2 . TRBJ2-1 TRBV24-1 CATSDYKREGNEQFF TGTGCCACCAGTGATTACAAGCGGGAGGGGAATGAGCAGTTCTTC
16 TRBD2 . TRBJ2-7 TRBV4-2 CASSHPVAGGSYEQYF TGTGCCAGCAGCCATCCGGTAGCGGGGGGCTCCTACGAGCAGTACTTC
14 TRBD1 . TRBJ2-3 TRBV4-3 CASSPNRGTDTQYF TGCGCCAGCAGCCCGAACAGGGGGACAGATACGCAGTATTTT
15 . . TRBJ2-2 TRBV9 CASSVGQRNTGELFF TGTGCCAGCAGCGTAGGACAGCGCAACACCGGGGAGCTGTTTTTT
16 . . TRBJ2-6 TRBV5-5 CASSLARASGANVLTF TGTGCCAGCAGCTTGGCCAGGGCCTCCGGGGCCAACGTCCTGACTTTC